This T cell receptor beta chain is drawn from a study of PD-1 blockade in classical Hodgkin lymphoma. General study findings and limits: A significant rise in TCR diversity by C4D1 was seen for CD4+ but not CD8+ cells. Nivolumab initiation under 1 year post-ASCT meant exclusion. The study found complete responders had baseline diversity similar to newly diagnosed patients. Why the repertoires differ is still unclear, perhaps disease activity or prior therapy.

The time point denotes: cycle 4 day 1 (C4D1), after 5 to 7 weeks of nivolumab. Brentuximab vedotin exposure varied, and every patient relapsed after autologous stem cell transplantation. On this clone: Its antigen is as yet unknown.

Using immunoSEQ multiplex PCR, the repertoire was profiled, and TCRdb retains in-frame clones only, with some absent. The table has around 60,000 clones, nearly 90% seen once. Per the germline V gene, CDR1 is SGHRS and CDR2 is YFSETQ. V lost 3 bases and J lost 0, with 7 bases in between. This CDR3 is 15 amino acids long. The sequence was obtained from a human donor with classical Hodgkin lymphoma. The chain combines TRBV5-1 with TRBJ2-6, with D hard to call. The sample in question was peripheral blood mononuclear cells (PBMCs), obtained before the fourth cycle of nivolumab. This chain's CDR3 is CASSYILSGANVLTF. The CDR3 nucleotides are TGCGCCAGCAGCTACATCCTCTCTGGGGCCAACGTCCTGACTTTC.